Sequencing of this TCR beta chain was carried out in a study of blood T cell repertoires in COVID-19. Living in under 30 US areas, the participants were between roughly 18 and 90 years of age. The germline V and J ends were trimmed by 2 bases and 13 bases, with 18 bases remaining between them. Germline V CDR1 and CDR2: MNHEY, SVGAGI. There are 15 residues in the CDR3. Profiled with immunoSEQ multiplex PCR; TCRdb holds only in-frame clones, not every one. This sample carries 350,000 to 450,000 clones, approximately 91% of them seen once, and the ten largest clones take just over 0.85%. Sequences were obtained from PBMCs or T cells enriched from blood (not recorded which). The J gene is TRBJ1-6, the V gene TRBV6-5, with D possibly being TRBD1 (5 bases). This receptor was obtained from a woman between 35 and 50 years old who had been exposed to COVID-19. The CDR3 nucleotides are TGTGCCAGCAGTTACCACGACCGATCACCAGGGCCCCTCCACTTT. Amino acid sequence: CASSYHDRSPGPLHF.